This T cell receptor (beta chain) derives from a study of blood T cell repertoires in COVID-19. This CDR3 is built from 14 residues. Looked up from germline, CDR1 is SNHLY and CDR2 is FYNNEI. With 4 bases removed from V and 6 bases from J, the gap between germline ends came to 13 bases. Clones were sequenced by immunoSEQ multiplex PCR, and TCRdb holds only the in-frame ones, with some missing. In the table there are some 240,000 clones, 82% of which are singletons. The chain couples TRBV2 to TRBJ2-1, with D uncertain. This clonotype was sampled from a woman in her 70s with COVID-19, enrolled during active disease. Material: peripheral blood. The CDR3 DNA follows: TGTGCCAGCAGTGCAAACAGAATGAGCAATGAGCAGTTCTTC. This encodes CASSANRMSNEQFF.